Listed below are T cell receptor beta chains from one sample, sequenced in a study of CD8+CD57+ T cells in acquired aplastic anemia. TCRdb itself ran the reads through MiXCR, one entry per CDR3 protein. The sample contains a few hundred thousand distinct CDR3 sequences, 25% to 40% of which appear only once. Sequencing was done on a sample of sorted CD4+, CD8+, or CD8+CD57+ T cells (not recorded which) from PBMCs. These receptors were obtained from a human donor with aplastic anemia. Each CDR3 is given with its conserved first and last residue. Fields, in order: V gene, CDR3 length, J gene, CDR3 protein.

v_gene: TRBV7-3; len: 12; j_gene: TRBJ2-1; CDR3aa: CASSLTGLGQFF
v_gene: TRBV3-1; len: 17; j_gene: TRBJ2-7; CDR3aa: CASSRTQTSGSSYEQYF
v_gene: TRBV7-3; len: 12; j_gene: TRBJ1-5; CDR3aa: CAIRTGGQPQHF
v_gene: TRBV25-1; len: 14; j_gene: TRBJ2-1; CDR3aa: CASRSGQAYNEQFF
v_gene: TRBV5-4; len: 16; j_gene: TRBJ1-3; CDR3aa: CASSLGQQGTGNTIYF
v_gene: TRBV5-1; len: 15; j_gene: TRBJ1-1; CDR3aa: CASSSGQGLYTEAFF
v_gene: TRBV19; len: 13; j_gene: TRBJ1-4; CDR3aa: CASSGQVGEKLFF
v_gene: TRBV6-5; len: 16; j_gene: TRBJ1-6; CDR3aa: CASSYSTTGIGSPLHF
v_gene: TRBV28; len: 13; j_gene: TRBJ1-2; CDR3aa: CASSLARDYGYTF
v_gene: TRBV14; len: 13; j_gene: TRBJ1-1; CDR3aa: CASSQVSIRDAFF
v_gene: TRBV7-2; len: 13; j_gene: TRBJ2-2; CDR3aa: CASSQSNTGELFF
v_gene: TRBV6-5; len: 14; j_gene: TRBJ1-1; CDR3aa: CASSYPGVLTEAFF
v_gene: TRBV20-1; len: 14; j_gene: TRBJ2-1; CDR3aa: CSAYGAGGDNEQFF
v_gene: TRBV9; len: 15; j_gene: TRBJ1-1; CDR3aa: CASSVGSSPNTEAFF
v_gene: TRBV19; len: 13; j_gene: TRBJ1-3; CDR3aa: CASSEGRRNTIYF
v_gene: TRBV12-3/TRBV12-4; len: 14; j_gene: TRBJ2-5; CDR3aa: CASSPRDREGTQYF
v_gene: TRBV14; len: 17; j_gene: TRBJ2-2; CDR3aa: CASSPQSIAGWTGELFF